Listed here are 10 T cell receptor beta chains from one sample, sequenced in a study of T cell responses to AZD1222 COVID-19 vaccine. Profiled with immunoSEQ multiplex PCR; TCRdb holds only in-frame clones, not every one. Of 90,000 to 130,000 clones in the sample, less than 95% are singletons; the top ten hold under 10%. This material consisted of peripheral blood, taken on day 0 of AZD1222 vaccination. The receptors shown here come from an adult in good health.

In this sample, this clone turned up a few times. The genes are TRBV2 and TRBJ1-1, with no clear D. The CDR3 is 14 residues long. Germline CDR1 reads SNHLY; CDR2 reads FYNNEI. V was clipped by 1 base and J by 4 bases, with 10 bases between them. The CDR3, as DNA: TGTGCCAGCAGTGAAGGTTCAGTTGCCACTGAAGCTTTCTTT. Translated: CASSEGSVATEAFF.

The chain couples TRBV7-2 to TRBJ1-2; 11 positions agree with TRBD1. Germline CDR1 reads SGHTA; CDR2 reads FQGNSA. The CDR3 extends over 14 amino acids. The V segment lost 5 bases and the J segment 8 bases; nucleotides outside the gene matches: 7. The DNA for the CDR3 is TGTGCCAGCAGCACGGACAGGGGGCATGGCGGCTACACCTTC. This gives the protein CASSTDRGHGGYTF.

This sequence joins TRBV3-1 (or the pseudogene TRBV3-2) and TRBJ2-3; D is unclear. The CDR3 loop spans 15 amino acids. Germline V lookup: CDR1 LGHDT, CDR2 YNNKEL (reference sequence). V dropped 2 bases and J dropped 0 bases, with 9 bases sitting between them. CDR3 amino acids: CASSQWRSSTDTQYF. CDR3 nucleotide sequence: TGTGCCAGCAGCCAATGGCGGTCTAGCACAGATACGCAGTATTTT.

J is TRBJ2-5 and V is TRBV5-1; 8 nucleotides agree with TRBD2. The CDR3 is made up of 14 amino acids. Germline CDR1 SGHRS, CDR2 YFSETQ. The V and J ends lost 4 bases and 1 base, in that order; junction bases with no gene match: 3. CDR3 sequence: CASSVAGGQETQYF. CDR3 DNA sequence: TGCGCCAGCAGCGTGGCGGGGGGCCAAGAGACCCAGTACTTC.

V and J are TRBV7-8 and TRBJ1-2, with 12 bases that match TRBD1. Germline V gene data show CDR1 as SGHVS and CDR2 as FQNEAQ. The ends lost 5 bases at V and 6 bases at J; junction bases unmatched: 10. The CDR3 is 16 residues long. The CDR3 loop is CASSPRVGQGANGYTF. The CDR3 DNA follows: TGTGCCAGCAGCCCGAGGGTGGGACAGGGGGCGAATGGCTACACCTTC.

The chain recombines TRBV9 with TRBJ1-3; no reliable D call. The CDR3 runs 17 residues. Germline V lookup: CDR1 SGDLS, CDR2 YYNGEE. V lost 4 bases and J 2 bases, leaving 19 bases between the germline ends. CDR3 amino acids: CASSTSVEGVTGNTIYF. Here the CDR3 DNA reads TGTGCCAGCAGCACTTCGGTAGAGGGAGTCACTGGAAACACCATATATTTT. Full variable domain (missing parts from reference TRBV9 and TRBJ1-3): DSGVTQTPKHLITATGQRVTLRCSPRSGDLSVYWYQQSLDQGLQFLIQYYNGEERAKGNILERFSAQQFPDLHSELNLSSLELGDSALYFCASSTSVEGVTGNTIYFGEGSWLTVV.

The rearrangement links TRBV2 to TRBJ2-7; the D gene is possibly TRBD1 (6 bases). Looked up from germline, CDR1 is SNHLY and CDR2 is FYNNEI. This CDR3 region has 14 residues. The V gene lost 6 bases and the J gene lost 2 bases, with 14 bases spanning the gap. The CDR3 sequence: CASRTGWGTYEQYF. CDR3 DNA sequence: TGTGCCAGCAGAACAGGGTGGGGAACCTACGAGCAGTACTTC.

The rearrangement joins TRBV28 to TRBJ2-7; 7 bases line up with TRBD2. Trimming took 7 bases from V and 0 from J; bases not matched to a gene: 6. Per the germline V gene, CDR1 is MDHEN and CDR2 is SYDVKM. The length of the CDR3 is 14 residues. This chain's CDR3 is CASIRAGTSYEQYF. The CDR3, as DNA: TGTGCCAGCATCCGAGCGGGGACCTCCTACGAGCAGTACTTC.

The chain joins TRBV5-6 to TRBJ2-7; TRBD2 is a possible D gene (5 bases). The CDR3 is made up of 18 amino acids. CDR1 is SGHDT and CDR2 is YYEEEE in the germline V gene. V was shortened by 2 bases and J by 0 bases, with 21 bases between the two germline ends. DNA for the CDR3: TGTGCCAGCAGCTTTCTTGATCTACGGGGAAGGAGCTCCTACGAGCAGTACTTC. Residues: CASSFLDLRGRSSYEQYF.

This sequence joins TRBV30 and TRBJ2-1; a possible D gene is TRBD1 (5 bases). Germline lookup yields CDR1 GTSNPN and CDR2 SVGIG (reference sequence). Trimming removed 0 bases at V and 9 bases at J, with 15 bases between. The CDR3 length is 14 residues. The DNA for the CDR3 is TGTGCCTGGAGTGTAGCTAGTATTACAGGTGAGCAGTTCTTC. Amino acid sequence: CAWSVASITGEQFF.